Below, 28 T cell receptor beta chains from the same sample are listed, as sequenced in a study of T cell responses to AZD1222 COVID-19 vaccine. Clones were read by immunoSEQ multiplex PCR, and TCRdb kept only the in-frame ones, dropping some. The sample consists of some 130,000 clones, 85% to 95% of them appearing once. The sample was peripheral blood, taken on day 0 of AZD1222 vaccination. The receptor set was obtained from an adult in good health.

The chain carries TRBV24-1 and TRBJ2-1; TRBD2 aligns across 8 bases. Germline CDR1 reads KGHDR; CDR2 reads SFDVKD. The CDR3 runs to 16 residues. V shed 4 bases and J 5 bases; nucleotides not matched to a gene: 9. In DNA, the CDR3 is TGTGCCACCAGTGAGCTCCCTAGCGGGCCAGACAATGAGCAGTTCTTC. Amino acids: CATSELPSGPDNEQFF.

As DNA, the CDR3 is TGTGCCAGCAGTCCCTCAGTGGAGGGCTACGAGCAGTACTTC. Translation gives CASSPSVEGYEQYF. The chain links TRBV28 to TRBJ2-7, with TRBD2 as a possible D gene (6 bases). CDR1 is MDHEN and CDR2 is SYDVKM in the germline V gene. V was pared by 5 bases and J by 3 bases, with 14 bases between. The CDR3 contains 14 residues. Based on the CDR3 plus reference TRBV28 and TRBJ2-7, the full variable domain is DVKVTQSSRYLVKRTGEKVFLECVQDMDHENMFWYRQDPGLGLRLIYFSYDVKMKEKGDIPEGYSVSREKKERFSLILESASTNQTSMYLCASSPSVEGYEQYFGPGTRLTVT.

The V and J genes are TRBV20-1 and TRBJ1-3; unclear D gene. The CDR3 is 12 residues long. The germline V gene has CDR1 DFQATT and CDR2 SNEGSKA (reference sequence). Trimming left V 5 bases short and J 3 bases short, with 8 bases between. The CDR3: CSAGVNGNTIYF. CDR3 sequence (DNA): TGCAGTGCTGGTGTTAATGGAAACACCATATATTTT.

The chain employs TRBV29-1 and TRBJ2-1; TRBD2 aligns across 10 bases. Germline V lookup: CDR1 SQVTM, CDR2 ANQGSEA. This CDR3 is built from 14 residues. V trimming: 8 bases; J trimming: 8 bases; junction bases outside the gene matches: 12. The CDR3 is CSILAGAHWDEQFF. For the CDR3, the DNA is TGCAGCATTCTAGCGGGGGCCCACTGGGATGAGCAGTTCTTC.

DNA for the CDR3: TGTGCCAGCAGGGGGACTAGCGGGAGATTCGAGCAGTACTTC. Residues: CASRGTSGRFEQYF. This sequence joins TRBV2 and TRBJ2-7; TRBD2 aligns across 14 bases. Germline V gene sequence: CDR1 SNHLY, CDR2 FYNNEI. With V trimmed by 6 bases and J by 6 bases, 4 bases remained unmatched. The CDR3 has 14 amino acids.

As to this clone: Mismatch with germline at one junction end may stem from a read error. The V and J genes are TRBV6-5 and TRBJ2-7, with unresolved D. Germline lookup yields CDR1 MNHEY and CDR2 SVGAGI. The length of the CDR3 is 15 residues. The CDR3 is CASSYTPGPQGEQYF. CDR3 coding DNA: TGTGCCAGTAGTTACACCCCCGGGCCGCAAGGCGAGCAGTACTTC.

This CDR3 reads CATREVRGGNGYTF. CDR3 sequence (DNA): TGTGCCACCCGAGAGGTCAGGGGGGGGAATGGCTACACCTTC. V usage is TRBV7-2 and J usage is TRBJ1-2, with TRBD1 matching 7 bases. The CDR3 extends over 14 amino acids. V shed 10 bases and J 6 bases; nucleotides not matched to a gene: 14. Per the germline V gene, CDR1 is SGHTA and CDR2 is FQGNSA. The full variable domain, in which reference TRBV7-2 and TRBJ1-2 provide the parts outside the CDR3, is GAGVSQSPSNKVTEKGKDVELRCDPISGHTALYWYRQSLGQGLEFLIYFQGNSAPDKSGLPSDRFSAERTGGSVSTLTIQRTQQEDSAVYLCATREVRGGNGYTFGSGTRLTVV.

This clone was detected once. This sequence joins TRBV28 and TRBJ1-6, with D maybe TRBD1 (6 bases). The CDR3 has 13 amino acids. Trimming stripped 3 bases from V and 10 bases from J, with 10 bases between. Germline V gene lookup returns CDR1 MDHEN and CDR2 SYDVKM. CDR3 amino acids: CASSFRGRSPLHF. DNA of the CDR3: TGTGCCAGCAGTTTCAGGGGAAGATCACCCCTCCACTTT. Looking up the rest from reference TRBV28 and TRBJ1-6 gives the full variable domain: DVKVTQSSRYLVKRTGEKVFLECVQDMDHENMFWYRQDPGLGLRLIYFSYDVKMKEKGDIPEGYSVSREKKERFSLILESASTNQTSMYLCASSFRGRSPLHFGNGTRLTVT.

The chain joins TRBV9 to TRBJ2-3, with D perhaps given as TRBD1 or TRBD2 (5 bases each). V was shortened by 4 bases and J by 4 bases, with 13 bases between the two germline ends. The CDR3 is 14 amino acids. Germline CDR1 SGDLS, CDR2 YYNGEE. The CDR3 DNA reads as TGTGCCAGCAGCCCCCTCCTGGGGGCAGATACGCAGTATTTT. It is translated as CASSPLLGADTQYF.

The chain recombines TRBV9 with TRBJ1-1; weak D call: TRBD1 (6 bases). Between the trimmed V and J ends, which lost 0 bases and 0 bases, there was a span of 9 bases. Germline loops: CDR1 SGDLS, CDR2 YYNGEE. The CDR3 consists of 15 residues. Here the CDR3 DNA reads TGTGCCAGCAGCGTAGAAGGGGGACTGAACACTGAAGCTTTCTTT. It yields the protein CASSVEGGLNTEAFF.

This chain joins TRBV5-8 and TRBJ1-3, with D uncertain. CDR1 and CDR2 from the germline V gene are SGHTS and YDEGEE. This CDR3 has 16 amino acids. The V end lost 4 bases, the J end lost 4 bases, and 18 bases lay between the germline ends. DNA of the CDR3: TGTGCCAGCAGCATTTGGACGCTCGCCCTAGGAAACACCATATATTTT. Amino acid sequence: CASSIWTLALGNTIYF.

CDR3 residues: CASSSGQDYGYTF. CDR3 DNA: TGTGCCAGCAGCTCGGGACAGGACTATGGCTACACCTTC. The chain couples TRBV11-3 to TRBJ1-2; TRBD1 matches 8 bases. Looked up from germline, CDR1 is SGHNT and CDR2 is YENEEA. The CDR3 extends over 13 amino acids. Trimming removed 4 bases from V and 3 bases from J; junction bases left unmatched: 1.

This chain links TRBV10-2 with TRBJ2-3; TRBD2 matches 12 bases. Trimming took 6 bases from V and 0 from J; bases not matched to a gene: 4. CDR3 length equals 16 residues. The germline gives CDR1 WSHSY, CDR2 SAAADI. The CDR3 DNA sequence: TGCGCCAGCAGGGTAGGACTAGCGGGGAGCACAGATACGCAGTATTTT. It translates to CASRVGLAGSTDTQYF.

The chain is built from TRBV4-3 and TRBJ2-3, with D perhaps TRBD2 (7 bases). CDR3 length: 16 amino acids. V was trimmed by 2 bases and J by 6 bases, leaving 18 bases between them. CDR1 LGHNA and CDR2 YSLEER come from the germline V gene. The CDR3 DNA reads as TGCGCCAGCAGCCAAAAGGGGGGGCACGGTATGGATACGCAGTATTTT. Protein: CASSQKGGHGMDTQYF.

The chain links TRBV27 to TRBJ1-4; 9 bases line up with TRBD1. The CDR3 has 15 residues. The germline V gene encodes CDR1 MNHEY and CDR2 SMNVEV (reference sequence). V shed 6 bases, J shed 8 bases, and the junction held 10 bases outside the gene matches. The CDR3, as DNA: TGTGCCAGCAGCCCCCTCCGGGACAGGGACGAAAAACTGTTTTTT. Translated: CASSPLRDRDEKLFF.

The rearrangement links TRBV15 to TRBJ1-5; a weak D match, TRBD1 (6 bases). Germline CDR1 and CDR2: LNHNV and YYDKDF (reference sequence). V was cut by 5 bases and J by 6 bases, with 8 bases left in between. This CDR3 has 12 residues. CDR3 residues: CATSGRGQPQHF. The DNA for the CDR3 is TGTGCCACCAGCGGCAGGGGTCAGCCCCAGCATTTT.

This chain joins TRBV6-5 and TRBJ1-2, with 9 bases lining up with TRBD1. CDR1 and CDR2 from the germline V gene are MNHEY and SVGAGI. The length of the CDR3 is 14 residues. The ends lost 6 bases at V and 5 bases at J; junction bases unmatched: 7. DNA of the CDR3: TGTGCCAGCAGGGCAACAGGGGGCGATTATGGCTACACCTTC. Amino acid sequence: CASRATGGDYGYTF.

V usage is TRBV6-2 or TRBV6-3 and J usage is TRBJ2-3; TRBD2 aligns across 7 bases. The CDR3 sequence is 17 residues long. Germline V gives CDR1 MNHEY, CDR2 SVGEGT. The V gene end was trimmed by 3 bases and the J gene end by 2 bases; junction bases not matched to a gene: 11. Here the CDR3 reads CASSYVRGTSFTDTQYF. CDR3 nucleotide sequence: TGTGCCAGCAGTTATGTGCGGGGGACTTCCTTCACAGATACGCAGTATTTT.

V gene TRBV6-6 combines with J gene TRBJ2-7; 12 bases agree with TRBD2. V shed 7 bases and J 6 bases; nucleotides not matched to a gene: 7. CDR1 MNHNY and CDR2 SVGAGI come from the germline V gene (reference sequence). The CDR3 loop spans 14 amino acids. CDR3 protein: CASTLPGLAGEQYF. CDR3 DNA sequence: TGTGCCAGCACCCTCCCGGGACTAGCGGGCGAGCAGTACTTC.

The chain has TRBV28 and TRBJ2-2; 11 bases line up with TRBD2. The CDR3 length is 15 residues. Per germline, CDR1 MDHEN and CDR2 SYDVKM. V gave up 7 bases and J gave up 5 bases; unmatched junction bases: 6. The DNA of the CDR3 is TGTGCCAGCAAGGCGGGACTAGCGGATACCGGGGAGCTGTTTTTT. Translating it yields CASKAGLADTGELFF.

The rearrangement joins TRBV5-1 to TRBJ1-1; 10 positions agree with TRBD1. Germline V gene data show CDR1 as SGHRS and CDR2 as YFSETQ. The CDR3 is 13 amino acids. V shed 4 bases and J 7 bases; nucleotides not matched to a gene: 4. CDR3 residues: CASSLGDRGEAFF. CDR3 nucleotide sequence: TGCGCCAGCAGCCTGGGGGACAGGGGTGAAGCTTTCTTT.

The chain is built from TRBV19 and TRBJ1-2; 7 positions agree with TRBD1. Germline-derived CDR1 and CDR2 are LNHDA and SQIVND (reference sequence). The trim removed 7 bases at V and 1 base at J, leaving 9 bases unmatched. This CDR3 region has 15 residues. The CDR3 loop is CASKTTGNVNYGYTF. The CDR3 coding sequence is TGTGCCAGTAAAACGACAGGGAACGTTAACTATGGCTACACCTTC.

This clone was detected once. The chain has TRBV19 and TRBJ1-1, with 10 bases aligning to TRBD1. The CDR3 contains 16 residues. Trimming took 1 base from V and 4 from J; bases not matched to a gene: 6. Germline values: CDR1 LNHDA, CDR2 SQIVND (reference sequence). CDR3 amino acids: CASSIGGTGEGTEAFF. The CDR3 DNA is TGTGCCAGTAGTATAGGAGGGACAGGGGAGGGCACTGAAGCTTTCTTT.

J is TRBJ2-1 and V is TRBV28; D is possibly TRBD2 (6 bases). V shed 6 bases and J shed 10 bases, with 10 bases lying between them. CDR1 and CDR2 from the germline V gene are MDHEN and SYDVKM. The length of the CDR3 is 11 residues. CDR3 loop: CASSPRGEQFF. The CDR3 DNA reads TGTGCCAGCAGCCCTCGGGGGGAGCAGTTCTTC.

The CDR3, as DNA: TGTGCCAGCAGTTTACCCTGGTTGCCAGGGGGCAAAGGGAATGAGCAGTTCTTC. Its translation is CASSLPWLPGGKGNEQFF. The chain employs TRBV27 and TRBJ2-1, with 8 bases fitting TRBD1. Germline CDR1 reads MNHEY; CDR2 reads SMNVEV (reference sequence). The CDR3 has 18 residues. Unmatched junction bases numbered 16, after V lost 2 bases and J lost 7 bases.

The CDR3 bases are TGCGCCAGCAGCCAAGATTGGACAGGGAATCAGCCCCAGCATTTT. It specifies CASSQDWTGNQPQHF. This rearrangement joins TRBV4-3 to TRBJ1-5; 8 bases fit TRBD1. V lost 0 bases and J lost 4; bases outside the gene matches: 2. The germline gives CDR1 LGHNA, CDR2 YSLEER. This CDR3 comprises 15 residues.

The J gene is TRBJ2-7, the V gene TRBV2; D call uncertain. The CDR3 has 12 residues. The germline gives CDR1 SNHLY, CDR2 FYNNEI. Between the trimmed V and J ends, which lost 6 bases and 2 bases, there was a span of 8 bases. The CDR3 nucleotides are TGTGCCAGCAGCCTCAGACCCTACGAGCAGTACTTC. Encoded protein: CASSLRPYEQYF.

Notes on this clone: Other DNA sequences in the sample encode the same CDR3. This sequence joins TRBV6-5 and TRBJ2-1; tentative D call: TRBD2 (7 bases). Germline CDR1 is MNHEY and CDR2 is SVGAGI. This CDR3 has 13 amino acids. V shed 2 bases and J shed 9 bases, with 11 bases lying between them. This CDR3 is CASSYGGGGEQFF. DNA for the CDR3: TGTGCCAGCAGTTACGGGGGGGGCGGTGAGCAGTTCTTC.